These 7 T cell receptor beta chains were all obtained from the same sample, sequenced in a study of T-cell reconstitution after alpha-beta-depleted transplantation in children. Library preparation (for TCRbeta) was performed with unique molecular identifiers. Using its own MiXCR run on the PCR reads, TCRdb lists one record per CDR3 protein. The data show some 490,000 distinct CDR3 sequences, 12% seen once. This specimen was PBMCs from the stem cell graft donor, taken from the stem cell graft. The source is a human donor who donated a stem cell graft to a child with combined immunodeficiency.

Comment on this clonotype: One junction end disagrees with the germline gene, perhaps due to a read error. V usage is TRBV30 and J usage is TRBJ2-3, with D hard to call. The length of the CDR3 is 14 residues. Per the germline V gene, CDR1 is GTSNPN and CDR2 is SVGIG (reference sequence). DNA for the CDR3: TGTGCCTGGAGTGCGGACGCACACACAAATACGCAGTATTTT. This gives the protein CAWSADAHTNTQYF. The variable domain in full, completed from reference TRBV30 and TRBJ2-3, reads SQTIHQWPATLVQPVGSPLSLECTVEGTSNPNLYWYRQAAGRGLQLLFYSVGIGQISSEVPQNLSASRPQDRQFILSSKKLLLSDSGFYLCAWSADAHTNTQYFGPGTRLTVL.

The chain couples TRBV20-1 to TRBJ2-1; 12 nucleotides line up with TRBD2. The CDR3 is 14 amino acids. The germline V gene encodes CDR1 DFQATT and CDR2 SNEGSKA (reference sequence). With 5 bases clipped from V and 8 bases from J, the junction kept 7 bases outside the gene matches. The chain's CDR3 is CSALTSGSYHEQFF. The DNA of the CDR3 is TGCAGTGCTCTGACTAGCGGGAGTTATCATGAGCAGTTCTTC.

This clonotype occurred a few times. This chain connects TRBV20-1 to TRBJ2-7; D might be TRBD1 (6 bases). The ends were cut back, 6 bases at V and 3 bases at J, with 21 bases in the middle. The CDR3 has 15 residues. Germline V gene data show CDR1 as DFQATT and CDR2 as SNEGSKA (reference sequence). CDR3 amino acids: CSATQGIIKHYEQYF. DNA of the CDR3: TGCAGTGCGACACAGGGTATTATAAAACACTACGAGCAGTACTTC.

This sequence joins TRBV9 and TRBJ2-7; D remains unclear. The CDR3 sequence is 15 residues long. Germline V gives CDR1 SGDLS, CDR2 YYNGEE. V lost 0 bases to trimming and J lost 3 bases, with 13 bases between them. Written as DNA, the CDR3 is TGTGCCAGCAGCGTAGGAATAGGATCGGGCTACGAGCAGTACTTC. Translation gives CASSVGIGSGYEQYF.

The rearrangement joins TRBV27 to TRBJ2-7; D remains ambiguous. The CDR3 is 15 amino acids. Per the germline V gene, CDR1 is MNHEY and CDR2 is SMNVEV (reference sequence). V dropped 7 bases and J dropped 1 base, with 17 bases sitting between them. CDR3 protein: CASKLSFYTSYEQYF. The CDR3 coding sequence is TGTGCCAGCAAGCTCAGCTTCTATACTTCCTACGAGCAGTACTTC.

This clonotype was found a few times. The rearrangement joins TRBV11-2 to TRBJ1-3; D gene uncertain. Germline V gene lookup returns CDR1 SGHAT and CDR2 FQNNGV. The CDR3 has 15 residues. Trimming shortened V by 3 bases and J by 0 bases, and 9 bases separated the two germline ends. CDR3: CASSFRTSSGNTIYF. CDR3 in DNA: TGTGCCAGCAGCTTCCGGACTTCCTCTGGAAACACCATATATTTT. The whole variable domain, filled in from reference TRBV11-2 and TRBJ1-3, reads EAGVAQSPRYKIIEKRQSVAFWCNPISGHATLYWYQQILGQGPKLLIQFQNNGVVDDSQLPKDRFSAERLKGVDSTLKIQPAKLEDSAVYLCASSFRTSSGNTIYFGEGSWLTVV.

The CDR3 DNA reads TGTGCCAGCAGCCAACTAAGCGGGAGTGCAAACGGGGAGCTGTTTTTT. It yields the protein CASSQLSGSANGELFF. The V gene is TRBV11-2, the J gene TRBJ2-2; 8 bases align to TRBD2. Germline CDR1 SGHAT, CDR2 FQNNGV. V was pared by 5 bases and J by 7 bases, with 12 bases of the junction left unmatched. This CDR3 has 16 amino acids.